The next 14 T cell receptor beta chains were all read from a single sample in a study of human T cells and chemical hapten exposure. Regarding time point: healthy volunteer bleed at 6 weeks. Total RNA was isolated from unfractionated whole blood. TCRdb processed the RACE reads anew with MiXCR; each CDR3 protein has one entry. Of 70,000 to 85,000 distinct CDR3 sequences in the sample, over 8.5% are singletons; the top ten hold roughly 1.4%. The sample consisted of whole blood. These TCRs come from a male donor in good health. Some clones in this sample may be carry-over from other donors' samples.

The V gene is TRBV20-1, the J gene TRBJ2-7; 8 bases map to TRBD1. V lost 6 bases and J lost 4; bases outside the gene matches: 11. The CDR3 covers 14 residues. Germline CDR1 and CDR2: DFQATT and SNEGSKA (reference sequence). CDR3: CSARYPRGPYEQYF. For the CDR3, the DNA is TGCAGTGCCAGATACCCCAGGGGGCCGTACGAGCAGTACTTC.

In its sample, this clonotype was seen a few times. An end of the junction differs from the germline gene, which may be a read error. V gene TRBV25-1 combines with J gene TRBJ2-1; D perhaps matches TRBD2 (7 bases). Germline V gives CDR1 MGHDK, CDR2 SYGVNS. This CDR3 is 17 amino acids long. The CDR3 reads CASSDSLAEGDYDEQFF. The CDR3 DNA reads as TGTGCCAGCAGTGACTCCCTAGCGGAGGGGGACTACGATGAGCAGTTCTTC.

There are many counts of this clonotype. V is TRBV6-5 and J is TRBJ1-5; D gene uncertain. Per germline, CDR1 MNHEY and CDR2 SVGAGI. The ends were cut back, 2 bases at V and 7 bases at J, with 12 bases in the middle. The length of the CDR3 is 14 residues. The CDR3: CASSYGEGGQPQHF. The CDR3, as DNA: TGTGCCAGCAGTTACGGAGAGGGCGGCCAGCCCCAGCATTTT.

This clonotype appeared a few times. CDR3 sequence (DNA): TGCGCCAGCAGCGCCAGGGGGGGCGAGACCCAGTACTTC. Amino acid sequence: CASSARGGETQYF. The genes are TRBV5-1 and TRBJ2-5; D is perhaps TRBD1 or TRBD2 (7 bases each). Per germline, CDR1 SGHRS and CDR2 YFSETQ. The CDR3 is 13 residues long. With 4 bases removed from V and 5 bases from J, the gap between germline ends came to 12 bases.

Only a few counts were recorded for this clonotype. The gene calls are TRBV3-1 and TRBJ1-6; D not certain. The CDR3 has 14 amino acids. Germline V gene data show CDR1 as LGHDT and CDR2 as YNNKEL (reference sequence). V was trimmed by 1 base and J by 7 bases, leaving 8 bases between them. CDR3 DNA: TGTGCCAGCAGCCAAGGGCAGCAGAATTCACCCCTCCACTTT. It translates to CASSQGQQNSPLHF.

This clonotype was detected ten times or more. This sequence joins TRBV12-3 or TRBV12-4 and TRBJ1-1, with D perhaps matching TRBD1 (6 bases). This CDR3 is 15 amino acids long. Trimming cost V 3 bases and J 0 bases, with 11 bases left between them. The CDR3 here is CASSFSGGLNTEAFF. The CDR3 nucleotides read TGTGCCAGCAGTTTCAGTGGGGGCCTGAACACTGAAGCTTTCTTT.

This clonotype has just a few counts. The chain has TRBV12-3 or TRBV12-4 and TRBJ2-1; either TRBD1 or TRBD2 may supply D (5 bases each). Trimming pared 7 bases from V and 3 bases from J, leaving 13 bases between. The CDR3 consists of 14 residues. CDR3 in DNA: TGTGCCAGCAAACTAGGGGAAGTCTACAATGAGCAGTTCTTC. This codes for CASKLGEVYNEQFF.

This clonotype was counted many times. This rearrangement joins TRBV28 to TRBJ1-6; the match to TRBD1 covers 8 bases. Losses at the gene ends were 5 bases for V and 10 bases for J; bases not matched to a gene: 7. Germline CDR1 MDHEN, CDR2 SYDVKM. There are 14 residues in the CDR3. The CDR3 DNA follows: TGTGCCAGCAGTAGCGGACAGGGTGACTCACCCCTCCACTTT. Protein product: CASSSGQGDSPLHF.

Written as DNA, the CDR3 is TGTGCCAGCAGTCAAACCCCAACCTACGAGCAGTACTTC. As protein: CASSQTPTYEQYF. The V and J genes are TRBV27 and TRBJ2-7; unclear D gene. Germline-derived CDR1 and CDR2 are MNHEY and SMNVEV (reference sequence). V was shortened by 5 bases and J by 2 bases, with 10 bases between the two germline ends. The CDR3 spans 13 residues.

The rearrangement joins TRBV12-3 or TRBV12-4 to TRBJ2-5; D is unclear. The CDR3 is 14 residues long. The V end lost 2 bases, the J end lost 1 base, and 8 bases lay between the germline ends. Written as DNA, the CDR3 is TGTGCCAGCAGTTTAATACAGACCCAAGAGACCCAGTACTTC. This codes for CASSLIQTQETQYF.

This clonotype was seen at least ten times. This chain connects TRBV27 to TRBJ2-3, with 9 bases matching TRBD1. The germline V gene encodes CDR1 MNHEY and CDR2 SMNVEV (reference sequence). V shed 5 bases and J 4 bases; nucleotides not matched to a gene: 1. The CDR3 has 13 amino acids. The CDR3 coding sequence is TGTGCCAGCAGTGGGACAGGGTCAGATACGCAGTATTTT. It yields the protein CASSGTGSDTQYF.

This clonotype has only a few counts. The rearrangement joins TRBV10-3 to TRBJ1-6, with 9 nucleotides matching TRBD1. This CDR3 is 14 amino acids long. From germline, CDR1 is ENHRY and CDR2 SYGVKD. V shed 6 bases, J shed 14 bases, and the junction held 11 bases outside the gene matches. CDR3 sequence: CAISLGTGQLALHF. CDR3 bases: TGTGCCATCAGCCTTGGGACAGGGCAATTGGCCCTCCACTTT.

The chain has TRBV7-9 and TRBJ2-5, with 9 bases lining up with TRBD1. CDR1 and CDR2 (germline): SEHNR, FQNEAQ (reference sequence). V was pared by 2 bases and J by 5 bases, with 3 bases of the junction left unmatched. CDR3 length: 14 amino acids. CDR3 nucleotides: TGTGCCAGCAGCTTAACAGGGGGCGGTGAGACCCAGTACTTC. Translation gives CASSLTGGGETQYF. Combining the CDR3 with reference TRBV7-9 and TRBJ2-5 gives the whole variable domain DTGVSQNPRHKITKRGQNVTFRCDPISEHNRLYWYRQTLGQGPEFLTYFQNEAQLEKSRLLSDRFSAERPKGSFSTLEIQRTEQGDSAMYLCASSLTGGGETQYFGPGTRLLVL.

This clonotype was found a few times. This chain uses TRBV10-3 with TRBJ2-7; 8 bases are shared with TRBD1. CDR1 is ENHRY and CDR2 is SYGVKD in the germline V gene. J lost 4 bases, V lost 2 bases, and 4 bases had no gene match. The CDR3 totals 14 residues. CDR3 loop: CAISERTGRYEQYF. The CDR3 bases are TGTGCCATCAGTGAGCGGACAGGGAGGTACGAGCAGTACTTC.